Each of the 12 T cell receptor beta chains below was sequenced from the same sample in a study of blood T cells in healthy people across ages. Through a sample-barcoded 5' primer and a J-beta primer mix, a second PCR was run for roughly 6 to 12 cycles. A single record per CDR3 protein comes from TCRdb applying MiXCR to the 5' RACE reads. The table lists 650,000 to 1,000,000 distinct CDR3 sequences, about 42% of them singletons. The sequenced material came from blood. Source of these receptors: an elderly man in good health.

This clonotype was picked up a small number of times. The gene calls are TRBV7-9 and TRBJ1-4; D unclear. Trimming left V 8 bases short and J 4 bases short, with 14 bases between. CDR1 and CDR2 (germline): SEHNR, FQNEAQ (reference sequence). The CDR3 contains 14 residues. CDR3 in amino acids: CASCSGSYNEKLFF. CDR3 DNA: TGTGCCAGCTGCTCGGGTAGTTATAATGAAAAACTGTTTTTT.

The chain uses TRBV6-2 or TRBV6-3 and TRBJ2-2, with D possibly being TRBD2 (5 bases). CDR3 length: 11 residues. Between the trimmed V and J ends, which lost 4 bases and 9 bases, there was a span of 6 bases. CDR1 is MNHEY and CDR2 is SVGEGT in the germline V gene. The CDR3 loop reads CASSWERELFF. The CDR3 DNA is TGTGCCAGCAGTTGGGAGAGGGAGCTGTTTTTT.

This chain uses TRBV4-3 with TRBJ2-5, with unresolved D. The CDR3 loop spans 13 amino acids. Trimming removed 1 base at V and 2 bases at J, with 5 bases between. Germline-derived CDR1 and CDR2 are LGHNA and YSLEER. The CDR3 here is CASSQGPQETQYF. CDR3 sequence (DNA): TGCGCCAGCAGCCAAGGGCCACAAGAGACCCAGTACTTC.

There are a few counts of this clonotype. V gene TRBV7-2 combines with J gene TRBJ2-3, with TRBD2 matching over 10 bases. V dropped 5 bases and J dropped 4; count of bases not matched to a gene: 18. Germline V lookup: CDR1 SGHTA, CDR2 FQGNSA. This CDR3 comprises 19 residues. CDR3 bases: TGTGCCAGCAGCCCACCCTCTAGCGGGAGCCAACTAGAGGCAGATACGCAGTATTTT. Amino acid sequence: CASSPPSSGSQLEADTQYF.

The chain links TRBV29-1 to TRBJ2-7; TRBD2 matches at 10 bases. The CDR3 loop spans 14 amino acids. With 4 bases clipped from V and 2 bases from J, the junction kept 5 bases outside the gene matches. Germline-derived CDR1 and CDR2 are SQVTM and ANQGSEA. CDR3 DNA: TGCAGCGTTGGGCTAGCGGGAGAACCCTACGAGCAGTACTTC. Translated, it gives CSVGLAGEPYEQYF.

The chain links TRBV20-1 to TRBJ1-1; perhaps TRBD1 as D (5 bases). This CDR3 is 15 amino acids long. CDR1 is DFQATT and CDR2 is SNEGSKA in the germline V gene (reference sequence). V gave up 1 base and J gave up 1 base, with 13 bases separating them. CDR3 region: CSARGDRGRNTEAFF. DNA of the CDR3: TGCAGTGCTAGAGGGGACCGGGGGAGGAACACTGAAGCTTTCTTT.

This sequence joins TRBV4-2 and TRBJ2-3; weak D call: TRBD2 (6 bases). CDR1 and CDR2 from the germline V gene are LGHNA and YNFKEQ. The CDR3 length is 17 residues. Deletions cut 0 bases from V and 2 bases from J, with 15 bases between. The CDR3 DNA follows: TGTGCCAGCAGCCAAGATAGGGCTAGCGCGATCACAGATACGCAGTATTTT. This translates into CASSQDRASAITDTQYF.

This clonotype was recorded many times. CDR3 coding DNA: TGTGCCACCAGCAGAGATAGGACAGATACGCAGTATTTT. Its protein product is CATSRDRTDTQYF. The genes are TRBV15 and TRBJ2-3; D not resolved. Per germline, CDR1 LNHNV and CDR2 YYDKDF (reference sequence). The CDR3 covers 13 residues. V was pared by 0 bases and J by 3 bases, with 4 bases between.

This rearrangement joins TRBV5-5 to TRBJ2-5; D is uncertain. Germline V gives CDR1 SGHKS, CDR2 YYEKEE (reference sequence). The V and J ends lost 2 bases and 1 base respectively, with 6 bases between them. The CDR3 runs 13 residues. CDR3 residues: CASSFSSQETQYF. The CDR3 DNA sequence: TGTGCCAGCAGCTTTAGCAGCCAAGAGACCCAGTACTTC. The complete variable domain, with remaining parts taken from reference TRBV5-5 and TRBJ2-5, reads DAGVTQSPTHLIKTRGQQVTLRCSPISGHKSVSWYQQVLGQGPQFIFQYYEKEERGRGNFPDRFSARQFPNYSSELNVNALLLGDSALYLCASSFSSQETQYFGPGTRLLVL.

The rearrangement uses TRBV7-2 and TRBJ2-3; D gene ambiguous. Trimming left V 1 base short and J 2 bases short, with 7 bases between. There are 14 residues in the CDR3. Germline CDR1 SGHTA, CDR2 FQGNSA. CDR3 DNA sequence: TGTGCCAGCAGCTTAGTAACAGACACAGATACGCAGTATTTT. Amino acids: CASSLVTDTDTQYF.

About this clonotype: A much more abundant neighbour one base away suggests this may be a read error. This sequence joins TRBV29-1 and TRBJ2-1; D is possibly TRBD2 (6 bases). Germline values: CDR1 SQVTM, CDR2 ANQGSEA. This CDR3 is 15 amino acids long. The CDR3 nucleotides are TGCAGCGTTGAAAACCCTGGGGGGAATTTAAATGAGCGGTTCTTC. It translates to CSVENPGGNLNERFF.

The gene calls are TRBV24-1 and TRBJ2-1, with D possibly matching TRBD2 (5 bases). This CDR3 contains 14 residues. V gave up 4 bases and J gave up 11 bases, with 17 bases separating them. Looked up from germline, CDR1 is KGHDR and CDR2 is SFDVKD. The DNA of the CDR3 is TGTGCCACCAGTGAACGCGGACTGAGGATACAGCAGTTCTTC. This encodes CATSERGLRIQQFF.